This T cell receptor (beta chain) was sequenced for a study of blood T cell repertoires in COVID-19. This CDR3 is 13 amino acids long. The V gene lost 4 bases and the J gene lost 0 bases, with 9 bases spanning the gap. Germline CDR1 reads GTSNPN; CDR2 reads SVGIG (reference sequence). Sequencing used immunoSEQ multiplex PCR; TCRdb keeps in-frame clones, though not all of them. The sample holds approximately 18,000 clones, around nine tenths seen once. The receptor's source is a human donor in a cohort sampled during active COVID-19. J is TRBJ1-1 and V is TRBV30, with D perhaps TRBD1 (6 bases). Material for sequencing was peripheral blood. The CDR3 loop is CAWNGQMNTEAFF. Here the CDR3 DNA reads TGTGCCTGGAATGGACAGATGAACACTGAAGCTTTCTTT.